This TCR beta chain emerged from a study of T cell clusters in autoimmune cytopenias. Approximately 40,000 genome equivalents of blood DNA were amplified for TRB. TRB was amplified by touch-down multiplex PCR, primer pools A and B combined. TCRdb re-called the multiplex PCR reads, yielding one record per CDR3 amino acid sequence without DNA. This sample's table has 8,000 or so distinct CDR3 sequences. The CDR3 totals 15 residues. Germline CDR1 LNHDA, CDR2 SQIVND (reference sequence). This receptor was identified in a human donor with an autoimmune cytopenia or autoimmune hepatitis (not recorded which). Sequencing was done on a sample of peripheral blood. The genes are TRBV19 and TRBJ1-2; lacking DNA, the TRBD1 call made by TCRdb goes unchecked. The CDR3 here is CASSTRTGGEDGYTF.